This T cell receptor (beta chain) is from a study of blood T cells in healthy people across ages. The authors ran a second PCR of about 7 to 12 cycles using a sample-barcoded 5' primer and a J-beta primer mix. Each CDR3 protein is one row after TCRdb ran MiXCR on the 5' RACE reads. In the table there are around 790,000 distinct CDR3 sequences, approximately 44% of which are singletons. This CDR3 spans 17 amino acids. The clonotype originates from a man aged 55 to 70 in good health. J is TRBJ1-2 and V is TRBV21-1; the table's TRBD1 call for D was not verified on the DNA. TRBV21-1 is listed as a pseudogene. Sequencing was done on a sample of blood. The CDR3: CASSKSGPRGEGYGYTF. CDR3 nucleotides: TGTGCCAGCAGCAAAAGCGGCCCCAGGGGGGAAGGCTATGGCTACACCTTC.